This record looks at one T cell receptor beta chain sequence and its context. The CDR3 loop spans 15 amino acids. V lost 0 bases and J lost 3, with 9 bases in between. CDR1 is LNHNV, CDR2 YYDKDF, per germline (reference sequence). Those enrolled in Seattle joined during active infection and were followed longitudinally afterward. The data derive from a study of blood T cell repertoires in COVID-19. In the original processing: How many nucleated cells were present was estimated from reference gene primer amplification. The repertoire was sequenced with immunoSEQ multiplex PCR; TCRdb's copy has only in-frame clones and lacks some. V and J calls plus clone size are reproduced from that table; the DNA served to infer D and trimming. The data show more than 200,000 clones, 80% to 85% seen once.

The sequence was collected from a woman older than 75 with COVID-19, enrolled during active disease. The chain recombines TRBV15 with TRBJ1-5; no definite D call. The specimen sequenced was peripheral blood. Here the CDR3 reads CATSRDIGNNQPQHF. The CDR3 coding sequence is TGTGCCACCAGCAGAGATATCGGGAACAATCAGCCCCAGCATTTT.